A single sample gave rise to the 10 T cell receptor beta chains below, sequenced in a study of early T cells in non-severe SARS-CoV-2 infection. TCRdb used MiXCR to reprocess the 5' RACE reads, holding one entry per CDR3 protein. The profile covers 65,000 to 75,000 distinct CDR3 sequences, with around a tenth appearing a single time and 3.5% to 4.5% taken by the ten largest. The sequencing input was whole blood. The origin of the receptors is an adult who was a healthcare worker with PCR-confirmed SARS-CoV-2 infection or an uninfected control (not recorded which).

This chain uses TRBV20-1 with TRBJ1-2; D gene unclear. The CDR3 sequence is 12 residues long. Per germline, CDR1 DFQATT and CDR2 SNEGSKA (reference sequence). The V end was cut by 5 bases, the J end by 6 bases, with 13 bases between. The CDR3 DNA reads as TGCAGTGCTGCAAAGACGGAGGATGGCTACACCTTC. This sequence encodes CSAAKTEDGYTF.

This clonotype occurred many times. The CDR3 loop reads CASSLSGTSGGATGANVLTF. In DNA form, the CDR3 reads TGTGCCAGCAGCTTAAGCGGGACTAGCGGGGGGGCCACCGGGGCCAACGTCCTGACTTTC. The rearrangement joins TRBV7-9 to TRBJ2-6, with 16 bases matching TRBD2. The J segment lost 4 bases and the V segment lost 2 bases, leaving 8 bases of the junction unmatched. Germline CDR1 and CDR2: SEHNR and FQNEAQ (reference sequence). This CDR3 is 20 amino acids long.

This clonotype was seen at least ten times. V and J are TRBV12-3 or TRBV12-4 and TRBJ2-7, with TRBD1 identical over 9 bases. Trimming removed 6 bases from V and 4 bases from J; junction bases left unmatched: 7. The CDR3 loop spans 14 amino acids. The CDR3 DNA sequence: TGTGCCAGCAGCCCTACAGGGGGCTCTTACGAGCAGTACTTC. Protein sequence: CASSPTGGSYEQYF.

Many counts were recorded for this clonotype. The CDR3 DNA sequence: TGTGCCAGCAGTTTTTCTTTTGGGCAGTACAATGAGCAGTTCTTC. This translates into CASSFSFGQYNEQFF. The V and J genes are TRBV12-3 or TRBV12-4 and TRBJ2-1; D unclear. The CDR3 loop spans 15 amino acids. V was shortened by 3 bases and J by 4 bases, with 13 bases between the two germline ends.

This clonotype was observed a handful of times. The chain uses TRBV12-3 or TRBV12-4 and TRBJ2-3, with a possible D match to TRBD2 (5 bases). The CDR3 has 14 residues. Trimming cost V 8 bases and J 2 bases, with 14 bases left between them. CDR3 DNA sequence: TGTGCCAGCCTTCGGACTCTCCCCACAGATACGCAGTATTTT. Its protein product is CASLRTLPTDTQYF.

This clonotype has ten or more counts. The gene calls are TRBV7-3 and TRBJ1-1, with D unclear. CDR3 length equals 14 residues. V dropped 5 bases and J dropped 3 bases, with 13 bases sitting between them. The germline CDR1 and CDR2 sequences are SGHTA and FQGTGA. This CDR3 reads CASSQGSGDTEAFF. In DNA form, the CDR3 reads TGTGCCAGCAGCCAAGGGTCAGGAGACACTGAAGCTTTCTTT.

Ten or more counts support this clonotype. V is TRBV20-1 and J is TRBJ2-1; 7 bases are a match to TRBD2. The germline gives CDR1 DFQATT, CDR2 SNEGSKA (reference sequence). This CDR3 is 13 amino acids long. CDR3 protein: CSSPGGGINEQFF. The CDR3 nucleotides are TGCAGCTCGCCGGGAGGCGGTATAAATGAGCAGTTCTTC.

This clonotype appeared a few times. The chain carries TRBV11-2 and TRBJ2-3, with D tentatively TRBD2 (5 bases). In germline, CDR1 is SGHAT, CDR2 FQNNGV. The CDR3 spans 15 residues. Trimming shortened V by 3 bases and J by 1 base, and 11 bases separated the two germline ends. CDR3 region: CASSFPSGRTDTQYF. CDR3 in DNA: TGTGCCAGCAGCTTCCCGAGCGGACGCACAGATACGCAGTATTTT.

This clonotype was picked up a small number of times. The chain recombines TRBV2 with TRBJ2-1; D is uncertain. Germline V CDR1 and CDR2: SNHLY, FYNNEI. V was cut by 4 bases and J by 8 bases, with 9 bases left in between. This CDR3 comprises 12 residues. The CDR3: CASSGPGHEQFF. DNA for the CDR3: TGTGCCAGCAGTGGGCCCGGCCATGAGCAGTTCTTC.

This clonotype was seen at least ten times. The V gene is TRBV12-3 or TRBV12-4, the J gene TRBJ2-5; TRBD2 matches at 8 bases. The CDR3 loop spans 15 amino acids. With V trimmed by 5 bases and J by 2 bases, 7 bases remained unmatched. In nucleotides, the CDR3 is TGTGCCAGCAGTCGGGCTAGCGGGCATCAAGAGACCCAGTACTTC. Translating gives CASSRASGHQETQYF.